This T cell receptor beta chain was identified in a study of beta chain features in type 1 diabetes. This clone has at least ten counts. Germline lookup yields CDR1 LGHNA and CDR2 YSLEER. V was cut by 0 bases and J by 3 bases, with 6 bases left in between. The CDR3 consists of 14 residues. Based on CD45RO/CCR7/CD25/CD127/CD95/CD27, CD4+ regulatory, stem cell-like memory, naive and central memory cells were sorted. Sorted populations all exceeded 95% purity. Since all of the isolated RNA was reverse transcribed, expressed TCRB transcripts were what got sequenced. This table comes from immunoSEQ multiplex PCR, and its TCRdb copy is limited to in-frame clones, with some not included. The sample has around 150,000 clones, approximately 8.1% seen once.

The chain couples TRBV4-3 to TRBJ2-1; D is ambiguous. The source of this sequence is a man aged 18 to 29 in good health. The sample was central memory CD4+ T cells from blood. The CDR3 DNA reads as TGCGCCAGCAGCCAAGATCCGAGCTACAATGAGCAGTTCTTC. This sequence encodes CASSQDPSYNEQFF.